This T cell receptor (beta chain) was retrieved from a study of T cells in Graves' hyperthyroidism and ophthalmopathy. For the study at large: Sampling of peripheral blood happened at initial diagnosis, prior to any treatment. General study results and limits: Classification by a 13 V-J model distinguished ophthalmopathy from stable hyperthyroidism.

CDR3 length: 18 residues. Germline assignment: CDR1 SGHTA and CDR2 FQGNSA. V lost 1 base, J lost 0 bases, and 5 bases stayed unmatched. This clonotype was detected ten times or more. What it binds is not known. The hyperthyroidism patients had all been newly diagnosed, and their disease duration was under 2 months. Their ages ranged from 18 to 65 years. The authors obtained PBMCs from 9 to 10 ml of fresh peripheral blood. Amplification of TCR beta CDR3 regions used RNA as the template. With the HTBI primer set, the TCR CDR3 went through a first round of RT-PCR. TCRdb itself ran the multiplex PCR reads through MiXCR, one entry per CDR3 protein. The table records a few hundred thousand distinct CDR3 sequences, less than 20% of them present only once.

The sequence was obtained from a woman between 18 and 29 years old with Graves' hyperthyroidism that later progressed to Graves' ophthalmopathy. Sequencing input: blood. The chain is built from TRBV7-2 and TRBJ2-3; 12 positions agree with TRBD2. The CDR3 bases are TGTGCCAGCAGCTTAGGCCCCGGGACTAGCGGGAGCACAGATACGCAGTATTTT. Its protein product is CASSLGPGTSGSTDTQYF.